The 15 T cell receptor beta chains below all came from one sample that was sequenced in a study of metastatic and nonmetastatic thyroid tumors. TCRdb re-processed the PCR reads through MiXCR. The profile covers 5,000 or so clones, with 25% to 30% appearing a single time and roughly a tenth taken by the ten largest. No treatment of any kind had been given to any patient before thyroid surgery. The sample taken for sequencing was adjacent normal tissue. The receptors stem from a female donor with papillary thyroid cancer or a benign thyroid nodule (not recorded which). Some clones in this sample may be carry-over from other donors' samples.

About this clone: Lacking the conserved final phenylalanine or tryptophan, this CDR3 likely reflects a read error. The chain couples TRBV27 to TRBJ2-7, with D possibly being TRBD1 or TRBD2 (5 bases each). The V gene's germline CDR1 is MNHEY and CDR2 SMNVEV (reference sequence). The CDR3 contains 13 residues. The CDR3: CARRWTRGYEQYI. The CDR3, as DNA: TGTGCCCGCAGATGGACACGGGGCTACGAGCAGTACATC.

This rearrangement joins TRBV24-1 to TRBJ2-7; D is perhaps TRBD1 (6 bases). Germline lookup yields CDR1 KGHDR and CDR2 SFDVKD. The CDR3 runs to 13 residues. V lost 7 bases and J 3 bases, leaving 12 bases between the germline ends. This chain's CDR3 is CATSPGDLYEQYF. The CDR3 DNA reads as TGTGCCACCAGCCCAGGGGACCTCTACGAGCAGTACTTC.

V usage is TRBV5-3 and J usage is TRBJ1-5; D unclear. TRBV5-3 is an ORF, and what it does is uncertain. This CDR3 has 15 residues. Trimming stripped 8 bases from V and 3 bases from J, with 18 bases between. CDR3 sequence reads: CASKPRHLDNQPQHF. DNA of the CDR3: TGTGCCAGTAAACCTCGACATCTTGACAATCAGCCCCAGCATTTT.

V and J are TRBV12-3 or TRBV12-4 and TRBJ1-1; D gene unclear. This CDR3 comprises 12 residues. V was cut by 3 bases and J by 2 bases, with 4 bases left in between. The CDR3 nucleotides read TGTGCCAGCAGTTTTGGCAACACTGAAGCTTTCTTT. Protein: CASSFGNTEAFF.

This clone was seen more than once but under ten times. This chain joins TRBV11-2 and TRBJ2-7; D unclear. Trimming took off 3 bases at V and 7 bases at J, with 10 bases between the two ends. The V gene's germline CDR1 is SGHAT and CDR2 FQNNGV. The length of the CDR3 is 12 residues. In DNA form, the CDR3 reads TGTGCCAGCAGCTTTCGGGTAGGGGAGCAGTACTTC. Protein product: CASSFRVGEQYF.

This clone is medium-sized within its sample. V is TRBV28 and J is TRBJ1-4; D possibly corresponds to TRBD1 (5 bases). Trimming pared 0 bases from V and 4 bases from J, leaving 9 bases between. CDR3 length equals 15 residues. The germline CDR1 and CDR2 sequences are MDHEN and SYDVKM. The CDR3 DNA follows: TGTGCCAGCAGTTTATGGTCAGGGAGTAATGAAAAACTGTTTTTT. Translating gives CASSLWSGSNEKLFF. Drawing the rest from reference TRBV28 and TRBJ1-4, the complete variable domain is DVKVTQSSRYLVKRTGEKVFLECVQDMDHENMFWYRQDPGLGLRLIYFSYDVKMKEKGDIPEGYSVSREKKERFSLILESASTNQTSMYLCASSLWSGSNEKLFFGSGTQLSVL.

The rearrangement uses TRBV2 and TRBJ2-7; 7 bases map to TRBD2. V lost 5 bases and J lost 5; bases outside the gene matches: 3. CDR1 and CDR2 from the germline V gene are SNHLY and FYNNEI. The CDR3 contains 12 residues. CDR3 nucleotide sequence: TGTGCCAGCAGTAGCGGGATAGACGAGCAGTACTTC. Translated: CASSSGIDEQYF.

This clone turned up a few times. The J gene is TRBJ2-7, the V gene TRBV12-3 or TRBV12-4; D possibly corresponds to TRBD2 (6 bases). The CDR3 is made up of 14 amino acids. V was pared by 2 bases and J by 4 bases, with 12 bases between. CDR3 DNA: TGTGCCAGCAGTTTACGGGGACTGGGGTACGAGCAGTACTTC. It yields the protein CASSLRGLGYEQYF.

The chain is built from TRBV11-3 and TRBJ2-7; 7 bases map to TRBD2. This CDR3 has 14 residues. Losses at the gene ends were 5 bases for V and 2 bases for J; bases not matched to a gene: 6. CDR1 and CDR2 from the germline V gene are SGHNT and YENEEA. The CDR3 loop reads CASSPVAGAYEQYF. CDR3 nucleotides: TGTGCCAGCAGCCCAGTGGCGGGAGCCTACGAGCAGTACTTC.

This clone was detected only once. This CDR3 fails to terminate in the conserved phenylalanine or tryptophan, so it likely reflects a read error. The V call is TRBV11-3, the J call TRBJ2-7; D is uncertain. Trimming took 1 base from V and 3 from J, leaving 10 bases between them. This CDR3 region has 14 residues. The germline V gene has CDR1 SGHNT and CDR2 YENEEA. The CDR3 coding sequence is TGTGCCAGCAGCTTAGGTCTCCAGAGCTACGAGCAGTACTCC. Translating gives CASSLGLQSYEQYS.

This chain joins TRBV11-3 and TRBJ1-1; a weak D match, TRBD1 (5 bases). This CDR3 is 15 amino acids long. Per the germline V gene, CDR1 is SGHNT and CDR2 is YENEEA. Between the trimmed V and J ends, which lost 1 base and 0 bases, there was a span of 9 bases. CDR3 in amino acids: CASSLVQALNTEAFF. DNA for the CDR3: TGTGCCAGCAGCTTAGTACAGGCCCTGAACACTGAAGCTTTCTTT. Based on the CDR3 plus reference TRBV11-3 and TRBJ1-1, the full variable domain is EAGVVQSPRYKIIEKKQPVAFWCNPISGHNTLYWYLQNLGQGPELLIRYENEEAVDDSQLPKDRFSAERLKGVDSTLKIQPAELGDSAVYLCASSLVQALNTEAFFGQGTRLTVV.

By share, this clone ranks as medium-sized. This chain uses TRBV3-1 with TRBJ2-7; D remains unclear. The CDR3 length is 13 residues. Germline V gene lookup returns CDR1 LGHDT and CDR2 YNNKEL (reference sequence). The ends were cut back, 1 base at V and 0 bases at J, with 4 bases in the middle. CDR3 DNA: TGTGCCAGCAGCCAAGGCCCCTCCTACGAGCAGTACTTC. Its protein is CASSQGPSYEQYF.

In its sample, this clone is medium-sized (0.01 to 0.1%). The chain carries TRBV15 and TRBJ1-4; D might be TRBD1 (6 bases). The length of the CDR3 is 17 residues. Trimming pared 4 bases from V and 2 bases from J, leaving 17 bases between. Germline values: CDR1 LNHNV, CDR2 YYDKDF (reference sequence). The CDR3 here is CATSKIPGATTNEKLFF. Written as DNA, the CDR3 is TGTGCCACCAGCAAAATCCCAGGGGCTACGACTAATGAAAAACTGTTTTTT.

The chain couples TRBV20-1 to TRBJ1-2, with D tentatively TRBD1 (5 bases). V was clipped by 6 bases and J by 2 bases, with 7 bases between them. The V gene's germline CDR1 is DFQATT and CDR2 SNEGSKA (reference sequence). The CDR3 is 11 amino acids. CDR3 nucleotides: TGCAGTGCCACAGGAAACTATGGCTACACCTTC. Protein: CSATGNYGYTF.

The chain recombines TRBV6-1 with TRBJ1-6; 7 nucleotides align to TRBD1. CDR1 MNHNS and CDR2 SASEGT come from the germline V gene. CDR3 length: 15 residues. V lost 6 bases, J lost 9 bases, and 11 bases stayed unmatched. CDR3 protein: CASRPPGTATSPLHF. CDR3 nucleotide sequence: TGTGCCAGCAGACCCCCCGGGACAGCCACTTCACCCCTCCACTTT.